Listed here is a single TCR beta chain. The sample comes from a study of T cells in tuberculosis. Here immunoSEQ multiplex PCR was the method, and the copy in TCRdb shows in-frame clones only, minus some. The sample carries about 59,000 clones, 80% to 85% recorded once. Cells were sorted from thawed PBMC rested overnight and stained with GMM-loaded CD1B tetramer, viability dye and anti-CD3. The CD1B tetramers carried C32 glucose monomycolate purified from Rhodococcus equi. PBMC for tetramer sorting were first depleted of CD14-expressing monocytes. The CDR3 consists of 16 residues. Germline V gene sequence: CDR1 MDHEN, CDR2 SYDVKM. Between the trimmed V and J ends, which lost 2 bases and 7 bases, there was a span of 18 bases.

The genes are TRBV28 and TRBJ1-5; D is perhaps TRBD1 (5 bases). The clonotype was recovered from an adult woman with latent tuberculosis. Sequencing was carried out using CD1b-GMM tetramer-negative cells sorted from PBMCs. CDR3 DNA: TGTGCCAGCAGTTTACCGAGGGGAGGGGCAAGACAGCCCCAGCATTTT. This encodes CASSLPRGGARQPQHF.